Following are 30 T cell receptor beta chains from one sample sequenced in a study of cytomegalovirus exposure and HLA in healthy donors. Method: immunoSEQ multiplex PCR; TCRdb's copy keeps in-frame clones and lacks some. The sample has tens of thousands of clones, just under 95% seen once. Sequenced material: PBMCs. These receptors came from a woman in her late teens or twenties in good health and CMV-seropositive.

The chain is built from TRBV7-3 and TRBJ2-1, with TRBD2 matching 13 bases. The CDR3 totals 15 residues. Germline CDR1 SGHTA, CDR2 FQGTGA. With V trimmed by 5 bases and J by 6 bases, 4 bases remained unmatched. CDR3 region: CASSAGLAGTNEQFF. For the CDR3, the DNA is TGTGCCAGCAGCGCGGGACTAGCGGGGACCAATGAGCAGTTCTTC.

CDR3 in DNA: TGTGCCAGCAGCCCGCCCGGGACAGGGAAAACCGGGGAGCTGTTTTTT. Amino acids: CASSPPGTGKTGELFF. V is TRBV7-8 and J is TRBJ2-2; 9 nucleotides align to TRBD1. Germline values: CDR1 SGHVS, CDR2 FQNEAQ. The CDR3 loop spans 16 amino acids. V trimming: 5 bases; J trimming: 5 bases; junction bases outside the gene matches: 9.

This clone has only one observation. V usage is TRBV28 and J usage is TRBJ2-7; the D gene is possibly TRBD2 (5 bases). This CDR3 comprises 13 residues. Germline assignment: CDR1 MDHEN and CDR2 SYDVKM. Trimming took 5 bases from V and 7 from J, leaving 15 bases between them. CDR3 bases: TGTGCCAGCAGTCTCTCCCTGACGGGGGAGCAGTACTTC. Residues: CASSLSLTGEQYF.

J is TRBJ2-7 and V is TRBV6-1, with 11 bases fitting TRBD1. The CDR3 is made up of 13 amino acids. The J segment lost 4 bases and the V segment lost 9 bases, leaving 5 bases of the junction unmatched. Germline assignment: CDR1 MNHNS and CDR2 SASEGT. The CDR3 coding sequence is TGTGCCAGTCCCGGACAGGGGGCTTACGAGCAGTACTTC. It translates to CASPGQGAYEQYF.

The CDR3 here is CASSPDRVSYNEQFF. The CDR3 nucleotides are TGTGCCAGCAGCCCTGACAGGGTTTCCTACAATGAGCAGTTCTTC. The rearrangement joins TRBV28 to TRBJ2-1; 7 positions match TRBD1. The length of the CDR3 is 15 residues. Germline V lookup: CDR1 MDHEN, CDR2 SYDVKM. V trimming: 6 bases; J trimming: 1 base; junction bases outside the gene matches: 6. Looking up the rest from reference TRBV28 and TRBJ2-1 gives the full variable domain: DVKVTQSSRYLVKRTGEKVFLECVQDMDHENMFWYRQDPGLGLRLIYFSYDVKMKEKGDIPEGYSVSREKKERFSLILESASTNQTSMYLCASSPDRVSYNEQFFGPGTRLTVL.

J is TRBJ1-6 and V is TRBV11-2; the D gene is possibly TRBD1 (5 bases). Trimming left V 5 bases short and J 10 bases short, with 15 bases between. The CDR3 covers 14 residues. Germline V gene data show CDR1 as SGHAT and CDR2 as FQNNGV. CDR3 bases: TGTGCCAGCAGCCCGGACACAAGTGGCTCACCCCTCCACTTT. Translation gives CASSPDTSGSPLHF.

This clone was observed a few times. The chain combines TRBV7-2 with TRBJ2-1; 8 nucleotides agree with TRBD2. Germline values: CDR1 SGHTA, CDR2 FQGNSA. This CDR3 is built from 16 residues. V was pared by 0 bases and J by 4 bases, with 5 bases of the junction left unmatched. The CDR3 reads CASSLASGIPYNEQFF. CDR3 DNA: TGTGCCAGCAGCTTAGCTAGCGGGATTCCATACAATGAGCAGTTCTTC.

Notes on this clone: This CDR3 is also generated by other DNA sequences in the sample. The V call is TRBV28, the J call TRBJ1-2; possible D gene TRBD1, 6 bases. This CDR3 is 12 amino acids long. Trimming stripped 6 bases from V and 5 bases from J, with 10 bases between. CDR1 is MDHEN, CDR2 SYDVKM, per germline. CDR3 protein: CASRGQLYGYTF. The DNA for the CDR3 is TGTGCCAGCAGAGGACAGCTATATGGCTACACCTTC.

The CDR3 spells CASSPSRGVNTGELFF. The DNA for the CDR3 is TGTGCCAGCAGTCCGTCGCGGGGGGTGAACACCGGGGAGCTGTTTTTT. This chain joins TRBV28 and TRBJ2-2, with TRBD2 matching over 8 bases. Germline V lookup: CDR1 MDHEN, CDR2 SYDVKM. There are 16 residues in the CDR3. Trimming took 5 bases from V and 1 from J; bases not matched to a gene: 6.

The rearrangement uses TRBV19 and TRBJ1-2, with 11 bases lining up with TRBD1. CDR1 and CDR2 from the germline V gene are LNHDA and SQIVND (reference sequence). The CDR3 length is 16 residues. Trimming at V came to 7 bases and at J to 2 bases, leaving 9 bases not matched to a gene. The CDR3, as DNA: TGTGCCAGTACCCGGGACAGGGGGATTTTGAACTATGGCTACACCTTC. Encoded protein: CASTRDRGILNYGYTF.

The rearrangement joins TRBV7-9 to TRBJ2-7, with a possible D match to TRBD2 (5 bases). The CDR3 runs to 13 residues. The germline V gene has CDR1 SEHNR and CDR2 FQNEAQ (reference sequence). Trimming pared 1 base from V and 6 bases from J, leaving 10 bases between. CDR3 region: CASSLGWRTEQYF. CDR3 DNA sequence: TGTGCCAGCAGCTTAGGCTGGAGGACCGAGCAGTACTTC.

The CDR3: CASKESYTGNQPQHF. The CDR3 DNA sequence: TGTGCCAGCAAGGAGTCCTATACGGGCAATCAGCCCCAGCATTTT. The J gene is TRBJ1-5, the V gene TRBV6-1; D remains unclear. The germline V and J ends were trimmed by 7 bases and 2 bases, with 15 bases remaining between them. Germline CDR1 reads MNHNS; CDR2 reads SASEGT. The CDR3 is made up of 15 amino acids.

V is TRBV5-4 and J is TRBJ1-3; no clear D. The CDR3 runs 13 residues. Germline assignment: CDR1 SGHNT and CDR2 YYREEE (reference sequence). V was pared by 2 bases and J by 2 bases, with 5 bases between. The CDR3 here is CASSFLTGNTIYF. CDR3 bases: TGTGCCAGCAGCTTTCTTACTGGAAACACCATATATTTT.

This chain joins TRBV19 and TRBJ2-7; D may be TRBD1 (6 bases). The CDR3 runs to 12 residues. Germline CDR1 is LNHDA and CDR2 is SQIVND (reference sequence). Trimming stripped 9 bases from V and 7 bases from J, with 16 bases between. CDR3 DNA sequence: TGTGCCAGCCGGGACAACGAGATGGAGCAGTACTTC. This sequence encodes CASRDNEMEQYF.

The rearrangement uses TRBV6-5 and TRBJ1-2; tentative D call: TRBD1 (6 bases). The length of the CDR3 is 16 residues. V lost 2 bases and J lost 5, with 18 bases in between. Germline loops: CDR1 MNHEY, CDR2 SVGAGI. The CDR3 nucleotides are TGTGCCAGCAGTTACGCCCCAGGGGAGGGCCCTTATGGCTACACCTTC. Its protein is CASSYAPGEGPYGYTF.

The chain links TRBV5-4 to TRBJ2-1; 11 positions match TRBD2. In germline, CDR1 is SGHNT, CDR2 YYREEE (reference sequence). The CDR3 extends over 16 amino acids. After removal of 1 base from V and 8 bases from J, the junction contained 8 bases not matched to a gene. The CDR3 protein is CASSLPGLAAGHEQFF. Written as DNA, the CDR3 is TGTGCCAGCAGCTTGCCGGGACTAGCGGCGGGTCATGAGCAGTTCTTC.

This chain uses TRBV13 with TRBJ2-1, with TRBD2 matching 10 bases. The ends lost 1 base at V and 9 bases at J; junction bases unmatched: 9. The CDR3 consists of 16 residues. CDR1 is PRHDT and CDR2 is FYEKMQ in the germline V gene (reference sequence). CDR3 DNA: TGTGCCAGCAGCTTAGTACTAGCGGGGTTTACCGGTGAGCAGTTCTTC. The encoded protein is CASSLVLAGFTGEQFF.

The CDR3 DNA is TGTGCCATCAGTCGACTAGAACGTGGGACCCAGTACTTC. Amino acid sequence: CAISRLERGTQYF. J is TRBJ2-5 and V is TRBV10-3, with D possibly matching TRBD2 (6 bases). Deletions cut 5 bases from V and 7 bases from J, with 14 bases between. The germline CDR1 and CDR2 sequences are ENHRY and SYGVKD. The CDR3 is 13 residues long.

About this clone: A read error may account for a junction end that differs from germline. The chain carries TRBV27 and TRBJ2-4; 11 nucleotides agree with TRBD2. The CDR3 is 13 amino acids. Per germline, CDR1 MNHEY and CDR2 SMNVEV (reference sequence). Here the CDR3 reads CASSLSSGGAGHF. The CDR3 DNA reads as TGTGCCAGCAGTTTGAGTAGCGGGGGGGCCGGCCACTTC.

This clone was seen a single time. CDR3 nucleotide sequence: TGTGCCAGCAGCTTAGGGGGGACAGGCGGTGAAGCTTTCTTT. Protein product: CASSLGGTGGEAFF. The chain couples TRBV11-3 to TRBJ1-1; 8 nucleotides agree with TRBD1. This CDR3 region has 14 residues. V dropped 1 base and J dropped 7; count of bases not matched to a gene: 5. CDR1 is SGHNT, CDR2 YENEEA, per germline.

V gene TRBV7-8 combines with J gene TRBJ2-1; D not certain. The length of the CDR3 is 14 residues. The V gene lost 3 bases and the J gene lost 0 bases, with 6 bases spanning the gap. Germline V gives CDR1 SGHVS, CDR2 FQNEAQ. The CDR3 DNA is TGTGCCAGCAGCTTCCGAGTCTCCTACAATGAGCAGTTCTTC. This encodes CASSFRVSYNEQFF. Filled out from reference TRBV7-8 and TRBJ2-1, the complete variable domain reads GAGVSQSPRYKVAKRGQDVALRCDPISGHVSLFWYQQALGQGPEFLTYFQNEAQLDKSGLPSDRFFAERPEGSVSTLKIQRTQQEDSAVYLCASSFRVSYNEQFFGPGTRLTVL.

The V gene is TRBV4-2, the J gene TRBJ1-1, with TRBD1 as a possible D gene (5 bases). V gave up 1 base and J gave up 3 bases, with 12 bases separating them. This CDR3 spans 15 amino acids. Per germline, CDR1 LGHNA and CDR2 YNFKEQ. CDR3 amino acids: CASSQGAGGDTEAFF. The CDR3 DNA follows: TGTGCCAGCAGCCAAGGGGCGGGGGGTGACACTGAAGCTTTCTTT.

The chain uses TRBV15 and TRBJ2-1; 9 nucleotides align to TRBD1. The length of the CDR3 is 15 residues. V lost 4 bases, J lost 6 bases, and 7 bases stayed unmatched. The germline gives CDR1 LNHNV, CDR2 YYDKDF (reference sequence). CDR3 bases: TGTGCCACCAGCACCCGGACAGGGGTACTCAATGAGCAGTTCTTC. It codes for CATSTRTGVLNEQFF.

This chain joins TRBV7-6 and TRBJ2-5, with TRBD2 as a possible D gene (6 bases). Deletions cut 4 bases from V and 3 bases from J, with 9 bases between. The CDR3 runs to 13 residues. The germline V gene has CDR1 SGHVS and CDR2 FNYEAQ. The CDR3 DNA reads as TGTGCCAGCAGCTCTAGCGCCAAAGAGACCCAGTACTTC. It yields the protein CASSSSAKETQYF.

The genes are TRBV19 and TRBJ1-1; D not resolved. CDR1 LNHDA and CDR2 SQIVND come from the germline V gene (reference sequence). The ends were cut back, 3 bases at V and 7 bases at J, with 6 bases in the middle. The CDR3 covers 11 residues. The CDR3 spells CASSIQFEAFF. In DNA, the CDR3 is TGTGCCAGTAGTATCCAGTTTGAAGCTTTCTTT.

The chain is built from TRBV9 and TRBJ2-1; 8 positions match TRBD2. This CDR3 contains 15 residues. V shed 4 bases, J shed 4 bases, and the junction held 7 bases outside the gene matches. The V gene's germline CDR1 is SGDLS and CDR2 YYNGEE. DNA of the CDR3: TGTGCCAGCAGCCCGCGGCGGGAGGATTACAATGAGCAGTTCTTC. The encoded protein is CASSPRREDYNEQFF.

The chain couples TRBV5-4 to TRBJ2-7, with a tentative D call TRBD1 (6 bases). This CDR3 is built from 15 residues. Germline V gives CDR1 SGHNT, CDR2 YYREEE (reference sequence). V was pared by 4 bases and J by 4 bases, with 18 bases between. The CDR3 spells CASSPEVGDRYEQYF. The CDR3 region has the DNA TGTGCCAGCAGCCCTGAGGTGGGAGACAGGTACGAGCAGTACTTC.

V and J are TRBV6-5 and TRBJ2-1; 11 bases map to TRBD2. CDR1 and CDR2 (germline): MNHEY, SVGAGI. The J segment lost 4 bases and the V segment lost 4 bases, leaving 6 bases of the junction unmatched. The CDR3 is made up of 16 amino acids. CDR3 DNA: TGTGCCAGCAGTTGGGCTAGCGGGGGGCATTACAATGAGCAGTTCTTC. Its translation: CASSWASGGHYNEQFF.

CDR3 nucleotides: TGTGCCAGCAGCAGAGACAGGGGGCCCTACGAGCAGTACTTC. Its translation: CASSRDRGPYEQYF. The J gene is TRBJ2-7, the V gene TRBV7-6; TRBD1 matches 10 bases. The CDR3 is 14 residues long. Trimming removed 5 bases from V and 2 bases from J; junction bases left unmatched: 3. Germline-derived CDR1 and CDR2 are SGHVS and FNYEAQ.

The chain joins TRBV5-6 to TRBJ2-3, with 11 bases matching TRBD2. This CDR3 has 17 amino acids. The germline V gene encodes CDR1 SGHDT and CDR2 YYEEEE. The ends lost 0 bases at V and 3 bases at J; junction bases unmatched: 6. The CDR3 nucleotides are TGTGCCAGCAGCTTGGTAGGTAGCGGGAGGGCGACAGATACGCAGTATTTT. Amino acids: CASSLVGSGRATDTQYF. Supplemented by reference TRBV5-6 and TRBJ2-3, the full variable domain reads DAGVTQSPTHLIKTRGQQVTLRCSPKSGHDTVSWYQQALGQGPQFIFQYYEEEERQRGNFPDRFSGHQFPNYSSELNVNALLLGDSALYLCASSLVGSGRATDTQYFGPGTRLTVL.